This is a list of T cell receptor beta chains from one sample in a study of cytomegalovirus exposure and HLA in healthy donors. Sequenced by immunoSEQ multiplex PCR; TCRdb stores in-frame clones only, minus some. The sample carries a few hundred thousand clones, about 90% recorded once. Sequencing was performed on PBMCs. Every receptor here comes from a woman in her thirties in good health and CMV-seronegative. CDR3s include the opening cysteine and the closing phenylalanine or tryptophan. A D gene is named only where the DNA matches it firmly. Not every row has a clone size; where given, it reads once, few, many or a size class.

j_call d_call v_call clone_size cdr3_nt cdr3_aa
TRBJ1-2 - TRBV11-2 - TGTGCCAGCAGCTTAAGCCCCACAGGGTTTCGGTATGGCTACACCTTC CASSLSPTGFRYGYTF
TRBJ1-2 TRBD1 TRBV28 - TGTGCCAGCAGGACAGGGACAAACTATGGCTACACCTTC CASRTGTNYGYTF
TRBJ1-2 TRBD1 TRBV2 - TGTGCCAGCACCCCGGGGGACAGGGCAATCTATGGCTACACCTTC CASTPGDRAIYGYTF
TRBJ2-7 - TRBV18 - TGTGCCAGCTCACCAAGGGACATGGATTCCTACGAGCAGTACTTC CASSPRDMDSYEQYF
TRBJ1-2 - TRBV19 - TGTGCCAGTAGTCTCCAGACCAGCCGTTGGGGCTACACCTTC CASSLQTSRWGYTF
TRBJ2-7 TRBD2 TRBV9 once TGTGCCAGCAGCACCCCTAGCGGCACGAGCTCCTACGAGCAGTACTTC CASSTPSGTSSYEQYF
TRBJ2-7 TRBD2 TRBV6-1 - TGTGCCAGCAATGAAGCGGGAGGGCCGCGGTACGGGGGTGAGCAGTACTTC CASNEAGGPRYGGEQYF
TRBJ2-4 - TRBV11-3 - TGTGCCAGCAGCCCCTTCAATGGTCCGCAAAACATTCAGTACTTC CASSPFNGPQNIQYF
TRBJ1-2 - TRBV6-1 - TGTGCCAGCAGTGAAGCAGGGGCGCCCGGGGGTGGCTACACCTTC CASSEAGAPGGGYTF
TRBJ2-2 TRBD2 TRBV4-3 - TGCGCCAGCAGCCCTGGGACTAGCTTGCGCGGGGAGCTGTTTTTT CASSPGTSLRGELFF
TRBJ2-7 - TRBV2 - TGTGCCAGCAGTGACTTGGCGGGGAGCTCCTACGAGCAGTACTTC CASSDLAGSSYEQYF
TRBJ2-7 TRBD1 TRBV6-5 few TGTGCCAGCCGTCGGGACAGGGGATCCTACGAGCAGTACTTC CASRRDRGSYEQYF
TRBJ2-2 TRBD2 TRBV7-6 - TGTGCCAGCAGCCGATTAACAGCGGGACGGAACGGGGAGCTGTTTTTT CASSRLTAGRNGELFF
TRBJ1-3 - TRBV6-5 - TGTGCCAGCAGTTACTCCCGCAGGGGCCCTGGAAACACCATATATTTT CASSYSRRGPGNTIYF